Listed below are T cell receptor beta chains from one sample, sequenced in a study of graft-versus-host responses after intestinal transplantation. Some clones are missing from TCRdb's copy, which holds only in-frame ones; the method was immunoSEQ multiplex PCR. The data show approximately 17,000 clones, 82% seen once. The sample in question was ileum tissue, obtained 17 days after transplant. The receptors were gathered from a human patient who received an intestinal transplant, so some T cells may come from the graft donor. Both conserved end residues are part of each CDR3. A D gene is named only where the DNA matches it firmly. Rows give clone size only sometimes, using once, few, many, or a class for an expanded clone.

.,TRBJ2-3,.,TRBV4-1,CASSQEGRAGATDTQYF,TGCGCCAGCAGCCAAGAAGGGCGAGCGGGCGCCACAGATACGCAGTATTTT
.,TRBJ2-7,.,TRBV19,CGASRTEHSYEQYF,TGTGGCGCGTCAAGGACAGAGCATTCCTACGAGCAGTACTTC
TRBD2,TRBJ2-7,.,TRBV2,CATEYRTSGTYEQYF,TGTGCCACCGAGTACCGGACTAGCGGTACCTACGAGCAGTACTTC
TRBD1,TRBJ2-7,.,TRBV4-2,CASSQDPGQGAYEQYF,TGTGCCAGCAGCCAAGACCCGGGACAGGGGGCCTACGAGCAGTACTTC
TRBD1,TRBJ1-2,.,TRBV10-2,CASSRGAGGSDYGYTF,TGCGCCAGCAGCCGCGGGGCAGGGGGGTCGGACTATGGCTACACCTTC
.,TRBJ2-3,.,TRBV9,CASSVGGGSTDTQYF,TGTGCCAGCAGCGTGGGAGGCGGGAGCACAGATACGCAGTATTTT
.,TRBJ1-6,.,TRBV2,CASSDVSPLHF,TGTGCCAGCAGTGATGTTTCACCCCTCCACTTT
TRBD1,TRBJ2-7,.,TRBV7-8,CASSLGLGTASYEQYF,TGTGCCAGCAGCCTTGGTCTCGGGACAGCTTCCTACGAGCAGTACTTC
.,TRBJ1-5,.,TRBV19,CASSQGRYVWPQHF,TGTGCCAGTAGTCAGGGCAGGTATGTATGGCCCCAGCATTTT
.,TRBJ1-4,.,TRBV30,CAWSKGNANEKLFF,TGTGCCTGGAGTAAAGGGAATGCTAATGAAAAACTGTTTTTT
.,TRBJ2-7,.,TRBV6-1,CASSGGWGTGNYEQYF,TGTGCCAGCAGTGGGGGCTGGGGAACAGGGAACTACGAGCAGTACTTC
TRBD1,TRBJ1-5,.,TRBV27,CASSSSGQGSWSNQPQHF,TGTGCCAGCAGTTCCTCGGGACAGGGGTCGTGGAGCAATCAGCCCCAGCATTTT
TRBD1,TRBJ1-2,.,TRBV28,CASSYHPNRGWNYGYTF,TGTGCCAGCAGCTACCATCCGAACAGGGGTTGGAACTATGGCTACACCTTC
TRBD2,TRBJ2-7,.,TRBV19,CASRPLAGVGEQYF,TGTGCCAGTAGACCACTAGCGGGGGTAGGAGAGCAGTACTTC
.,TRBJ2-2,.,TRBV27,CASSTWNTGELFF,TGTGCCAGCAGTACTTGGAACACCGGGGAGCTGTTTTTT
TRBD1,TRBJ2-7,.,TRBV28,CASSSGQGAYEQYF,TGTGCCAGCAGTTCGGGACAGGGGGCCTACGAGCAGTACTTC
.,TRBJ2-7,.,TRBV6-6,CASSLWDGIIYEQYF,TGTGCCAGCAGTTTATGGGACGGGATAATTTACGAGCAGTACTTC
TRBD1,TRBJ2-7,.,TRBV7-8,CASSLDRGLEQYF,TGTGCCAGCAGCTTAGACAGGGGGCTCGAGCAGTACTTC
TRBD2,TRBJ2-3,.,TRBV5-1,CASSIVSGLAGTTDTQYF,TGCGCCAGCAGCATCGTCTCTGGGCTAGCGGGGACCACAGATACGCAGTATTTT
.,TRBJ2-7,.,TRBV4-1,CASSQVPGASYEQYF,TGCGCCAGCAGCCAAGTTCCGGGAGCTTCCTACGAGCAGTACTTC
TRBD2,TRBJ2-7,.,TRBV7-6,CASSLRSGLAGDPYEQYF,TGTGCCAGCAGCTTAAGAAGTGGACTAGCGGGAGACCCCTACGAGCAGTACTTC
.,TRBJ1-2,.,TRBV7-8,CASSLGGPSSGYTF,TGTGCCAGCAGCTTAGGAGGACCGTCTAGTGGCTACACCTTC
.,TRBJ1-2,.,TRBV6-5,CASSERTAYGYTF,TGTGCCAGCAGTGAACGGACAGCGTATGGCTACACCTTC
.,TRBJ1-2,.,TRBV5-6,CASSLLQSNYGYTF,TGTGCCAGCAGCTTGTTGCAGTCCAACTATGGCTACACCTTC
.,TRBJ1-1,few,TRBV28,CASSSRENTEAFF,TGTGCCAGCAGTTCCAGGGAGAACACTGAAGCTTTCTTT
TRBD1,TRBJ2-4,.,TRBV6-1,CASRETGAAKNIQYF,TGTGCCAGCAGAGAGACAGGGGCTGCCAAAAACATTCAGTACTTC
.,TRBJ2-3,.,TRBV5-4,CASSQEPGSHTQYF,TGTGCCAGCAGCCAAGAGCCCGGCTCGCATACGCAGTATTTT
.,TRBJ2-3,.,TRBV4-1,CASSPARGTLGTQYF,TGCGCCAGCAGCCCCGCCAGGGGAACTCTAGGTACGCAGTATTTT
TRBD2,TRBJ2-7,.,TRBV30,CASANGAGGRYEQYF,TGTGCCTCCGCAAACGGAGCGGGAGGCCGCTACGAGCAGTACTTC
.,TRBJ2-2,.,TRBV5-4,CASTPGPTTGELFF,TGTGCCAGCACCCCGGGACCAACCACCGGGGAGCTGTTTTTT
.,TRBJ2-1,.,TRBV6-6,CASSYSRRYEQFF,TGTGCCAGCAGTTACTCGCGCCGGTATGAGCAGTTCTTC
.,TRBJ1-1,.,TRBV7-2,CASSLGTWVNTEAFF,TGTGCCAGCAGCTTAGGAACATGGGTGAACACTGAAGCTTTCTTT
.,TRBJ1-1,.,TRBV2,CASSEVGGTTEAFF,TGTGCCAGCAGTGAAGTGGGGGGCACCACTGAAGCTTTCTTT
.,TRBJ2-2,.,TRBV6-6,CASSFLAARAGELFF,TGTGCCAGCAGTTTCTTGGCAGCGAGGGCCGGGGAGCTGTTTTTT
.,TRBJ1-5,.,TRBV18,CASSPIDSLSNQPQHF,TGTGCCAGCTCACCAATAGACAGCCTAAGCAATCAGCCCCAGCATTTT
TRBD1,TRBJ2-6,.,TRBV10-3,CAISGTGSPSGANVLTF,TGTGCCATCAGCGGGACAGGGTCTCCTTCTGGGGCCAACGTCCTGACTTTC
.,TRBJ2-5,.,TRBV18,CASSQYGTPVQETQYF,TGTGCCAGCTCACAATACGGGACTCCTGTACAAGAGACCCAGTACTTC
.,TRBJ1-3,.,TRBV28,CASSLPSRSSGNTIYF,TGTGCCAGCAGTTTACCCTCACGGAGCTCTGGAAACACCATATATTTT
TRBD2,TRBJ2-5,.,TRBV2,CASSTGTSIGDF,TGTGCCAGCAGTACCGGGACTAGTATTGGGGACTTC
.,TRBJ1-3,.,TRBV25-1,CASSRGVGNTIYF,TGTGCCAGCAGTCGTGGGGTCGGAAACACCATATATTTT
.,TRBJ1-1,.,TRBV29-1,CSVEANVGFSYTEASF,TGCAGCGTTGAAGCGAACGTAGGGTTCTCATACACTGAAGCTTCCTTT
TRBD2,TRBJ2-3,once,TRBV11-1,CAHPWTSGAAQYF,TGTGCCCACCCATGGACTAGCGGGGCTGCGCAGTATTTT
.,TRBJ2-7,.,TRBV21-1,CASSLIRGISYEQYF,TGTGCCAGCAGTTTAATCCGGGGAATCTCCTACGAGCAGTACTTC
.,TRBJ2-6,.,TRBV11-2,CASSLVVVSGANVLTF,TGTGCCAGCAGCTTAGTGGTAGTCTCTGGGGCCAACGTCCTGACTTTC
.,TRBJ2-7,.,TRBV19,CASSISSGNYEQYF,TGTGCCAGTAGTATCTCGTCCGGGAACTACGAGCAGTACTTC